This T cell receptor beta chain was observed in a study of T cells in women clearing cervical HPV infection. Study-level background: Controls' single incident HPV16 infection cleared within 12 months without precancer. HLA type stays a possible confounder, typing being limited. Study findings and constraints: Repertoire richness, not evenness, was significantly elevated in CIN3+ cases versus controls.

Germline assignment: CDR1 SEHNR and CDR2 FQNEAQ (reference sequence). This CDR3 spans 13 amino acids. immunoSEQ multiplex PCR used an average of roughly 1,300 ng genomic DNA. Assay used: immunoSEQ multiplex PCR; TCRdb lists only in-frame clones, some missing. This table lists nearly 20,000 clones. With respect to this clone: No antigen is known for it. The read ends 3 residues before the CDR3 terminus; that terminus is restored from the germline J gene. The sample contains more than one DNA sequence encoding this CDR3.

Sequenced material: blood buffy coat. The receptor was derived from a woman between 18 and 75 years old with a cervical HPV16 infection that either progressed to CIN3+ or cleared (not recorded which). This rearrangement joins TRBV7-9 to TRBJ1-6, with D possibly being TRBD1 (5 bases). The covered CDR3 bases are TGTGCCAGCAGCAAGGACATACGTTCGCCC. Encoded protein: CASSKDIRSP. In full, the CDR3 is CASSKDIRSPLHF.